This T cell receptor (beta chain) was identified during a study of cytomegalovirus exposure and HLA in healthy donors. Trimming shortened V by 3 bases and J by 4 bases, and 9 bases separated the two germline ends. This CDR3 spans 13 amino acids. CDR1 and CDR2 from the germline V gene are SGDLS and YYNGEE. Repertoires were generated with immunoSEQ multiplex PCR, while TCRdb's copy carries only in-frame clones and drops some. The data hold a few hundred thousand clones, with almost 90% observed a single time. Overall study findings and caveats: Many donors carried some public TCRs, although rarity characterized most TCR sequences. Listed as cytomegalovirus-associated were 164 TCR beta chains. Specificity for CMV antigens was confirmed in vitro for a few of the CMV-associated chains.

Concerning this clone itself: Its antigen remains unidentified.

This rearrangement joins TRBV9 to TRBJ2-3; no firm D call. Sequencing was done on a sample of PBMCs. The sequence came from a woman between 18 and 29 years old in good health and CMV-seronegative. The CDR3 DNA reads as TGTGCCAGCAGCGACCTAGAGGCAGATACGCAGTATTTT. This sequence encodes CASSDLEADTQYF.